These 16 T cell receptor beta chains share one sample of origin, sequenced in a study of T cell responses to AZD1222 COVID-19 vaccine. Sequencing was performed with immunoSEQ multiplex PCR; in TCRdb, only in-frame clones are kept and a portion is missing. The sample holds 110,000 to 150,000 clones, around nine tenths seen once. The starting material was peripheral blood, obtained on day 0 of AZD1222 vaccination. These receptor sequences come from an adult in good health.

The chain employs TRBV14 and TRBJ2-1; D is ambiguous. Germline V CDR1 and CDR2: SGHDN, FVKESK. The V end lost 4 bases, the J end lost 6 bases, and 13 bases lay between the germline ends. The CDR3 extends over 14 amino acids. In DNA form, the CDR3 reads TGTGCCAGCAGCCGGTGGTCTCGAGCCAATGAGCAGTTCTTC. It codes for CASSRWSRANEQFF.

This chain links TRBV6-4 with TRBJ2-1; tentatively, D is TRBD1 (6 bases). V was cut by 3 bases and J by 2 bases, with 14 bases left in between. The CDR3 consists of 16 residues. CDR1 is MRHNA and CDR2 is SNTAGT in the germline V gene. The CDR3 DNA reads TGTGCCAGCAGTGAAACCCCGGACAGACCCTACAATGAGCAGTTCTTC. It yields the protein CASSETPDRPYNEQFF.

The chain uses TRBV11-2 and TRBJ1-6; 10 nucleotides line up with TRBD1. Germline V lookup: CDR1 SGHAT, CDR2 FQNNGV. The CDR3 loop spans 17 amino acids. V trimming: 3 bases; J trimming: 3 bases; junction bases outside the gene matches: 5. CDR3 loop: CASSLDRGSSYNSPLHF. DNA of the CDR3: TGTGCCAGCAGCTTGGACAGGGGGTCAAGCTATAATTCACCCCTCCACTTT.

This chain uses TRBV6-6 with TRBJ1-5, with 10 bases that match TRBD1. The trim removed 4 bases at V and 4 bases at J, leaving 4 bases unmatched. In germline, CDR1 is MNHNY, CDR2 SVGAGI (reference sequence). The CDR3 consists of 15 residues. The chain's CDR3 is CASSSDRGLNQPQHF. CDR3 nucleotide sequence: TGTGCCAGCAGTTCCGACAGGGGGCTGAATCAGCCCCAGCATTTT.

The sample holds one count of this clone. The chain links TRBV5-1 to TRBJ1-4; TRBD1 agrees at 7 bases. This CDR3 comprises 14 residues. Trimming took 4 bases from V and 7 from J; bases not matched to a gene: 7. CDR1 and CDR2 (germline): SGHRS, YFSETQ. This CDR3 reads CASSPGQIREKLFF. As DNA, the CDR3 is TGCGCCAGCAGCCCGGGACAGATCCGTGAAAAACTGTTTTTT.

The CDR3 reads CATSQTGAGNTIYF. The DNA for the CDR3 is TGTGCCACCTCGCAGACAGGGGCTGGAAACACCATATATTTT. The chain employs TRBV24-1 and TRBJ1-3, with 8 bases fitting TRBD1. Germline V CDR1 and CDR2: KGHDR, SFDVKD. This CDR3 is 14 amino acids long. With V trimmed by 9 bases and J by 2 bases, 5 bases remained unmatched.

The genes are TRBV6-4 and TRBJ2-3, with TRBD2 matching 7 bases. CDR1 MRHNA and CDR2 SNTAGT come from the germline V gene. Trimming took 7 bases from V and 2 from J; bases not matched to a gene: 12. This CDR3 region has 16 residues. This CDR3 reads CASNLNSAGPTDTQYF. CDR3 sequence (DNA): TGTGCCAGCAACCTAAATTCAGCGGGGCCCACAGATACGCAGTATTTT.

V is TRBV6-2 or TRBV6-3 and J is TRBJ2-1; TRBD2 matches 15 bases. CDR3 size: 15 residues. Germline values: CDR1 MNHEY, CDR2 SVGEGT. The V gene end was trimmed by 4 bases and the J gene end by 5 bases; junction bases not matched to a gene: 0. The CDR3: CASSWTSGGDNEQFF. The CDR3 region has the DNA TGTGCCAGCAGTTGGACTAGCGGGGGGGACAATGAGCAGTTCTTC.

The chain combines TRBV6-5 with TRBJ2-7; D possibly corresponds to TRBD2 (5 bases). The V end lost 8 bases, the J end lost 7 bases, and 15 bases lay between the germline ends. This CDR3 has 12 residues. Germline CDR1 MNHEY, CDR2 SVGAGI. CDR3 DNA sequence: TGTGCCAGCGCTCGGGGAACTGGAGAGCAGTACTTC. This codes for CASARGTGEQYF.

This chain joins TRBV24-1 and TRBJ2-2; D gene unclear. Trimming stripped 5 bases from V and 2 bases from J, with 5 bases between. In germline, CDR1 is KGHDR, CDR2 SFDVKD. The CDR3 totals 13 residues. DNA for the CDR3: TGTGCCACCAGTGGGAGTAACACCGGGGAGCTGTTTTTT. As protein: CATSGSNTGELFF.

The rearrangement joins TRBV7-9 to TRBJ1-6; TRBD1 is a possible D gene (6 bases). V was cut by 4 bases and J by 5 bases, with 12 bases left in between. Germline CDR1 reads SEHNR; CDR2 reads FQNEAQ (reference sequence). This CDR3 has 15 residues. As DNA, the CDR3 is TGTGCCAGCAGCTCAACAGGGCCCCATAATTCACCCCTCCACTTT. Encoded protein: CASSSTGPHNSPLHF.

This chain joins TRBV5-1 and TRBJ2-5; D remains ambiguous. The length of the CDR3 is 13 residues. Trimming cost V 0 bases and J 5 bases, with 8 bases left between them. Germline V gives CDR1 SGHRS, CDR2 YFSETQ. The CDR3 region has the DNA TGCGCCAGCAGCTTGGACCCTGGGGAGACCCAGTACTTC. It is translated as CASSLDPGETQYF.

The CDR3 bases are TGTGCCAGCAGCCTCGGGACAGTTCAAGAGACCCAGTACTTC. Encoded protein: CASSLGTVQETQYF. This chain connects TRBV2 to TRBJ2-5; TRBD1 matches 7 bases. Germline CDR1 reads SNHLY; CDR2 reads FYNNEI. V trimming: 6 bases; J trimming: 2 bases; junction bases outside the gene matches: 6. The CDR3 contains 14 residues.

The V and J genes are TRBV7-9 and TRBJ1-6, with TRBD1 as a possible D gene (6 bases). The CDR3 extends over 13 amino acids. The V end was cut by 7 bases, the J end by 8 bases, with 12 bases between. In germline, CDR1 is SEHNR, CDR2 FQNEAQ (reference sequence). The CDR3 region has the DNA TGTGCCAGCACTTTGACAGGTTATTCACCCCTCCACTTT. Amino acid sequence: CASTLTGYSPLHF.

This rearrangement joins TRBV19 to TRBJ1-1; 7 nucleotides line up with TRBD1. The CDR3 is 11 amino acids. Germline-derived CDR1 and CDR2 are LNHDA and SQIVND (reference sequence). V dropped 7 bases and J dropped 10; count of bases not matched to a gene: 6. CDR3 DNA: TGTGCCAGTATAAGGGGGCCGTCAGCTTTCTTT. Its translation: CASIRGPSAFF.

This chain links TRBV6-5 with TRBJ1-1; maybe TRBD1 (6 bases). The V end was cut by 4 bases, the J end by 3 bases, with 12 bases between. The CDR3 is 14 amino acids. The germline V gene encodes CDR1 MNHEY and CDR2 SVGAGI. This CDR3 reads CASSFRGWDTEAFF. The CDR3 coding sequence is TGTGCCAGCAGTTTCAGGGGATGGGACACTGAAGCTTTCTTT.